This T cell receptor (beta chain) was found in a study of T cell repertoires in cytomegalovirus infection. About the research overall: HLA-C-restricted CMV epitopes, recently identified, and well-studied HLA-B-restricted ones were used by the study. Indicated by public TCR beta signatures were CMV infection and matching HLA type. Whole-study results and caveats: Identification of carriers of CMV plus the relevant HLA was achieved through cumulative public TCR beta family frequency. Ex vivo, HLA-C-restricted CMV-specific TCR beta clonotypes prevailed over the rest of the response.

As to this clonotype: Its antigen is not identified.

TCRdb reprocessed the reads with MiXCR, giving one entry per CDR3 protein. In the table there are 700,000 to 850,000 distinct CDR3 sequences, approximately 30% of which are singletons. The sample consisted of cultured CD8+ T cells from PBMCs, taken from culture after CMV antigen stimulation. This TCR came from a human donor in good health (CMV status not recorded). Some clones in this sample may be carry-over from other donors' samples.

CDR3 sequence: CASSQDIDLAGDTQYF. CDR3 nucleotide sequence: TGCGCCAGCAGCCAAGATATCGATCTAGCGGGGGATACGCAGTATTTT. The chain combines TRBV4-1 with TRBJ2-3; 9 bases map to TRBD2. The CDR3 consists of 16 residues. The germline gives CDR1 MGHRA, CDR2 YSYEKL. V dropped 0 bases and J dropped 6; count of bases not matched to a gene: 7.